This TCR beta chain was profiled in a study of shared clonotypes between healthy human individuals. Genomic DNA from each subset was divided evenly over several immunoSEQ plates. Sequencing was performed with immunoSEQ multiplex PCR; in TCRdb, only in-frame clones are kept and a portion is missing. The table lists approximately 1,000,000 clones, approximately 80% of them singletons. Study-wide findings and caveats: Clonotypes which were not shared had lower generation probabilities than clonotypes that all four donors shared.

In regard to this clone: The antigen is undetermined.

From germline, CDR1 is SGHNT and CDR2 YYREEE (reference sequence). This CDR3 has 15 amino acids. Trimming took off 7 bases at V and 0 bases at J, with 17 bases between the two ends. Input material: memory CD4+ T cells from PBMCs. Regarding subset: CD45RA-negative fraction. This chain uses TRBV5-4 with TRBJ2-7; the D gene is possibly TRBD1 (5 bases). This TCR was sampled from a young man in good health. Some clones in this sample may be carry-over from other donors' samples. Here the CDR3 reads CASARETASSYEQYF. The DNA for the CDR3 is TGTGCCAGCGCCAGGGAAACGGCAAGCTCCTACGAGCAGTACTTC.